Listed below are T cell receptor beta chains from one sample, sequenced in a study of identical twins. MiXCR, applied by TCRdb to the 5' RACE reads, yields one record per CDR3 protein. Seen here are more than 350,000 distinct CDR3 sequences, 7% to 9.5% observed once, and the top ten hold around 8.6%. Sample: naive T cells sorted from blood. The receptors here all came from a woman aged 50 to 60 in good health. Each CDR3 is given with its conserved first and last residue. Fields, in order: D gene, clone size, J gene, V gene, CDR3 DNA, CDR3 protein. The D gene is left open where the match is weak. Only some rows state a clone size, as once, few, many or a class for expanded clones.

d_gene: NA; abundance: NA; j_gene: TRBJ2-1; v_gene: TRBV9; CDR3nt: TGTGCCAGCAGCGTAATAGGCGGCCAATTGGGTGAGCAGTTCTTC; CDR3aa: CASSVIGGQLGEQFF
d_gene: NA; abundance: few; j_gene: TRBJ2-1; v_gene: TRBV27; CDR3nt: TGTGCCAGCAGTTTACGCGGGCTCCCGTCCTACAATGAGCAGTTCTTC; CDR3aa: CASSLRGLPSYNEQFF
d_gene: NA; abundance: many; j_gene: TRBJ1-2; v_gene: TRBV12-3/TRBV12-4; CDR3nt: TGTGCCAGCAGTCTGCAGGGGTTCTATGGCTACACCTTC; CDR3aa: CASSLQGFYGYTF
d_gene: NA; abundance: NA; j_gene: TRBJ2-6; v_gene: TRBV5-6; CDR3nt: TGTGCCAGCAAGGCCCCTGGGGCCAACGTCCTGACTTTC; CDR3aa: CASKAPGANVLTF
d_gene: NA; abundance: few; j_gene: TRBJ2-2; v_gene: TRBV21-1; CDR3nt: TGTGCCAGCAGCAAAGAAGACTATTGGGGCGCCGGGGAGCTGTTTTTT; CDR3aa: CASSKEDYWGAGELFF
d_gene: NA; abundance: few; j_gene: TRBJ1-2; v_gene: TRBV29-1; CDR3nt: TGCAGCGTTGAACGCAGGACACGAAATGGCTACACCTTC; CDR3aa: CSVERRTRNGYTF
d_gene: TRBD2; abundance: few; j_gene: TRBJ2-1; v_gene: TRBV30; CDR3nt: TGTGCCTGGAGTGTACTGGCGGGAGTATTCAATGAGCAGTTCTTC; CDR3aa: CAWSVLAGVFNEQFF
d_gene: NA; abundance: NA; j_gene: TRBJ1-2; v_gene: TRBV20-1; CDR3nt: TGCAGTGCCATCGGGTTCTCTGGCTACACCTTC; CDR3aa: CSAIGFSGYTF
d_gene: NA; abundance: many; j_gene: TRBJ1-1; v_gene: TRBV29-1; CDR3nt: TGCAGCGGGGAGGGGAAGAACACTGAAGCTTTCTTT; CDR3aa: CSGEGKNTEAFF
d_gene: NA; abundance: few; j_gene: TRBJ2-1; v_gene: TRBV13; CDR3nt: TGTGCCAGCGCTCGACCCTATCGGGAGTCCGGCAATGAGCAGTTCTTC; CDR3aa: CASARPYRESGNEQFF
d_gene: NA; abundance: few; j_gene: TRBJ2-1; v_gene: TRBV25-1; CDR3nt: TGTGCCACCGCTCCCAGGCCATCCTCCTACAATGAGCAGTTCTTC; CDR3aa: CATAPRPSSYNEQFF
d_gene: TRBD2; abundance: many; j_gene: TRBJ2-1; v_gene: TRBV5-1; CDR3nt: TGCGCCAGCGGACCAGGACTAGCCTACAATGAGCAGTTCTTC; CDR3aa: CASGPGLAYNEQFF
d_gene: TRBD2; abundance: many; j_gene: TRBJ2-1; v_gene: TRBV24-1; CDR3nt: TGTGCCACCAGTGATCCGACTAGCCCAAACTACAATGAGCAGTTCTTC; CDR3aa: CATSDPTSPNYNEQFF
d_gene: NA; abundance: NA; j_gene: TRBJ2-3; v_gene: TRBV28; CDR3nt: TGTGCCAGCAGTTTTCGGGGTTCGTTCGATACGCAGTATTTT; CDR3aa: CASSFRGSFDTQYF
d_gene: NA; abundance: many; j_gene: TRBJ2-7; v_gene: TRBV3-1; CDR3nt: TGTGCCAGCAGCCAGACGTCAGTAAGGTATCAGGAGCAGTACTTC; CDR3aa: CASSQTSVRYQEQYF
d_gene: NA; abundance: few; j_gene: TRBJ1-3; v_gene: TRBV2; CDR3nt: TGTGCCAGCAGCTCACTACTCTCACGCTCTGGAAACACCATATATTTT; CDR3aa: CASSSLLSRSGNTIYF
d_gene: NA; abundance: many; j_gene: TRBJ1-1; v_gene: TRBV3-1; CDR3nt: TGTGCCAGCAGCCAGGCGGCGGCGAACACTGAAGCTTTCTTT; CDR3aa: CASSQAAANTEAFF
d_gene: NA; abundance: NA; j_gene: TRBJ1-5; v_gene: TRBV7-9; CDR3nt: TGTGCCAGCAGCTTTGGAGGTAAAGGGAATCAGCCCCAGCATTTT; CDR3aa: CASSFGGKGNQPQHF
d_gene: NA; abundance: many; j_gene: TRBJ1-4; v_gene: TRBV29-1; CDR3nt: TGCAGCGTTGAATACGCAACTAATGAAAAACTGTTTTTT; CDR3aa: CSVEYATNEKLFF
d_gene: NA; abundance: few; j_gene: TRBJ1-5; v_gene: TRBV12-3/TRBV12-4; CDR3nt: TGTGCCAGCAGCTCGGGAGAGCGCAATCAGCCCCAGCATTTT; CDR3aa: CASSSGERNQPQHF
d_gene: NA; abundance: NA; j_gene: TRBJ2-1; v_gene: TRBV27; CDR3nt: TGTGCCAGCGGCGAGGCTGTTCGGGAGCAGTTCTTC; CDR3aa: CASGEAVREQFF
d_gene: NA; abundance: few; j_gene: TRBJ1-2; v_gene: TRBV12-3/TRBV12-4; CDR3nt: TGTGCCAGCAGTTTAGGGGGGAAGTTGAGCTACACCTTC; CDR3aa: CASSLGGKLSYTF
d_gene: TRBD2; abundance: NA; j_gene: TRBJ2-7; v_gene: TRBV4-1; CDR3nt: TGCGCCAGCAGCCAAGTGCCTAGCGGTTACGAGCAGTACTTC; CDR3aa: CASSQVPSGYEQYF
d_gene: TRBD1; abundance: few; j_gene: TRBJ2-3; v_gene: TRBV24-1; CDR3nt: TGTGCCACCACCCCCAGACAGGGTGGGGCAGATACGCAGTATTTT; CDR3aa: CATTPRQGGADTQYF
d_gene: TRBD1; abundance: few; j_gene: TRBJ2-7; v_gene: TRBV2; CDR3nt: TGTGCCAGCAGTGAGGACCGGGACAGGGTCGAGCAGTACTTC; CDR3aa: CASSEDRDRVEQYF
d_gene: NA; abundance: many; j_gene: TRBJ2-1; v_gene: TRBV15; CDR3nt: TGTGCCACCAGTGGGCGAGACTCCTACAATGAGCAGTTCTTC; CDR3aa: CATSGRDSYNEQFF
d_gene: NA; abundance: NA; j_gene: TRBJ2-4; v_gene: TRBV14; CDR3nt: TGTGCCAGCAGCCAAGGATACAGTTGGAACATTCAGTACTTC; CDR3aa: CASSQGYSWNIQYF
d_gene: NA; abundance: NA; j_gene: TRBJ2-2; v_gene: TRBV6-5; CDR3nt: TGTGCCAGCAGTAAGCGCGCTGGGGTGTCCGGGGAGCTGTTTTTT; CDR3aa: CASSKRAGVSGELFF
d_gene: TRBD1; abundance: NA; j_gene: TRBJ2-7; v_gene: TRBV5-1; CDR3nt: TGCGCCAGCAGCTTTTCCGGGACAGTAACCTACGAGCAGTACTTC; CDR3aa: CASSFSGTVTYEQYF
d_gene: NA; abundance: few; j_gene: TRBJ1-2; v_gene: TRBV29-1; CDR3nt: TGCAGCGTTGAATCGGGGGAGAACTATGGCTACACCTTC; CDR3aa: CSVESGENYGYTF
d_gene: TRBD1; abundance: many; j_gene: TRBJ1-4; v_gene: TRBV29-1; CDR3nt: TGCAGCGCCTTGGGACAGGGTAGGGAAAAACTGTTTTTT; CDR3aa: CSALGQGREKLFF
d_gene: TRBD2; abundance: few; j_gene: TRBJ2-1; v_gene: TRBV4-1; CDR3nt: TGCGCCAGCAGCCAAGATTCGGGGGGAACTAGCGCATACAATGAGCAGTTCTTC; CDR3aa: CASSQDSGGTSAYNEQFF
d_gene: NA; abundance: many; j_gene: TRBJ1-1; v_gene: TRBV4-1; CDR3nt: TGCGCCAGCAGCCAAGGAATCGGGGGGATTTTGGACACTGAAGCTTTCTTT; CDR3aa: CASSQGIGGILDTEAFF
d_gene: NA; abundance: NA; j_gene: TRBJ2-7; v_gene: TRBV12-3/TRBV12-4; CDR3nt: TGTGCCAGTTCAGGGGACACCCTGTACGAGCAGTACTTC; CDR3aa: CASSGDTLYEQYF
d_gene: NA; abundance: many; j_gene: TRBJ2-3; v_gene: TRBV11-1; CDR3nt: TGTGCCAGCAGCTCGAGGACAGCAAGAACCACAGATACGCAGTATTTT; CDR3aa: CASSSRTARTTDTQYF
d_gene: NA; abundance: NA; j_gene: TRBJ2-1; v_gene: TRBV11-3; CDR3nt: TGTGCCAGCAGCAACCGGGACCCCCTAGAGCATGAGCAGTTCTTC; CDR3aa: CASSNRDPLEHEQFF
d_gene: NA; abundance: few; j_gene: TRBJ2-3; v_gene: TRBV7-9; CDR3nt: TGTGCCAGCAGTCTCTCCGGGACCCCTGGTAGGGATACGCAGTATTTT; CDR3aa: CASSLSGTPGRDTQYF
d_gene: TRBD1; abundance: many; j_gene: TRBJ1-4; v_gene: TRBV3-1; CDR3nt: TGTGCCAGCAGGGGTCGCGGACAGGGACAGGGAGTGACTAATGAAAAACTGTTTTTT; CDR3aa: CASRGRGQGQGVTNEKLFF
d_gene: TRBD2; abundance: NA; j_gene: TRBJ2-1; v_gene: TRBV7-9; CDR3nt: TGTGCCAGCAGTACCGACTTTGGCGGGAGGTTTGATGAGCAGTTCTTC; CDR3aa: CASSTDFGGRFDEQFF
d_gene: NA; abundance: NA; j_gene: TRBJ2-4; v_gene: TRBV11-1; CDR3nt: TGTGCCAGCAGCTTCAGGGATAATCCAAACATTCAGTACTTC; CDR3aa: CASSFRDNPNIQYF
d_gene: TRBD2; abundance: many; j_gene: TRBJ2-1; v_gene: TRBV5-6; CDR3nt: TGTGCCAGCAGCTTAAGCGGGACGGGTAATGAGCAGTTCTTC; CDR3aa: CASSLSGTGNEQFF
d_gene: NA; abundance: few; j_gene: TRBJ2-3; v_gene: TRBV7-9; CDR3nt: TGTGCCAGCAGCCGACTAGGTGGGGACACAGATACGCAGTATTTT; CDR3aa: CASSRLGGDTDTQYF
d_gene: NA; abundance: few; j_gene: TRBJ1-1; v_gene: TRBV12-3/TRBV12-4; CDR3nt: TGTGCCAGCAGGGGACGCCATCATGAAGCTTTCTTT; CDR3aa: CASRGRHHEAFF
d_gene: TRBD1; abundance: few; j_gene: TRBJ2-2; v_gene: TRBV10-1; CDR3nt: TGCGCCAGCGCGTTCGACAGGGGCTCCCTACTCACCGGGGAGCTGTTTTTT; CDR3aa: CASAFDRGSLLTGELFF
d_gene: TRBD1; abundance: many; j_gene: TRBJ2-1; v_gene: TRBV27; CDR3nt: TGTGCCAGCAGTTGGGGGACAGTATACAATGAGCAGTTCTTC; CDR3aa: CASSWGTVYNEQFF
d_gene: NA; abundance: NA; j_gene: TRBJ1-3; v_gene: TRBV7-3; CDR3nt: TGTGCCAGCAGCTTACGTCAGGGGACTACTATATATTTT; CDR3aa: CASSLRQGTTIYF
d_gene: NA; abundance: NA; j_gene: TRBJ2-1; v_gene: TRBV12-3/TRBV12-4; CDR3nt: TGTGCCAGCAGTCGGAGGAGAGGGTTTATTAATGAGCAGTTCTTC; CDR3aa: CASSRRRGFINEQFF
d_gene: TRBD1; abundance: many; j_gene: TRBJ1-2; v_gene: TRBV19; CDR3nt: TGTGCCAGTAGGATTGACAGGGAAGGCTACACCTTC; CDR3aa: CASRIDREGYTF
d_gene: NA; abundance: few; j_gene: TRBJ1-1; v_gene: TRBV5-6; CDR3nt: TGTGCCAGCAGCCCCCTGGGGGAGGCTGAAGCTTTCTTT; CDR3aa: CASSPLGEAEAFF